This TCR beta chain was recorded in a study of T-cell reconstitution after alpha-beta-depleted transplantation in children. Preparation of the TCRbeta library involved a method that used unique molecular identifiers. TCRdb re-called the PCR reads through MiXCR, storing one row per CDR3 protein. Of 500,000 to 600,000 distinct CDR3 sequences listed, around a third were seen once; the top ten hold 2% to 2.5%. The clonotype originates from a human donor who donated a stem cell graft to a child with aplastic anemia. Sequenced here: PBMCs from the stem cell graft donor, sampled from the stem cell graft.

CDR3 nucleotide sequence: TGCAGTGCTAGAGACCCGACAGGGACAGGGGCCGCTGAAGCTTTCTTT. Translation gives CSARDPTGTGAAEAFF. This chain joins TRBV20-1 and TRBJ1-1; 10 bases map to TRBD1. There are 16 residues in the CDR3. Germline CDR1 DFQATT, CDR2 SNEGSKA (reference sequence). V lost 0 bases to trimming and J lost 6 bases; unmatched junction nucleotides: 10.